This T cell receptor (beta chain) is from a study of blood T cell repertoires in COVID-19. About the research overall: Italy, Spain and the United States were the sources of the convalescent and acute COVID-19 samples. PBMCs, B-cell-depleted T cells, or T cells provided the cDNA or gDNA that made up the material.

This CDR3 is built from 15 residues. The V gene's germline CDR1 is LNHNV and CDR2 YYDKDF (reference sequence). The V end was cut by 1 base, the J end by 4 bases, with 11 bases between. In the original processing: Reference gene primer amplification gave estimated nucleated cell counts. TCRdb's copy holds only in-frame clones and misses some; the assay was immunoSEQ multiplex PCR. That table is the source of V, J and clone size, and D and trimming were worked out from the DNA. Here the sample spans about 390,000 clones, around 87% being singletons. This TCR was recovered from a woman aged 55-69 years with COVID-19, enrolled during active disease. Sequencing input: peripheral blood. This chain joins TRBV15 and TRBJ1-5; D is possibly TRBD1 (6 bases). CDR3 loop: CATSRVTQGNQPQHF. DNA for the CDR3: TGTGCCACCAGCAGAGTCACCCAGGGGAATCAGCCCCAGCATTTT.